Below are 7 T cell receptor beta chains sequenced from a single sample in a study of spatial heterogeneity in lung cancer. Findings and caveats of the study: Tracking of tumor mutation counts was seen in expanded intratumoral alpha and beta TCR counts.

TCRdb fed the 5' RACE reads into MiXCR, producing one record per CDR3 protein. Here the sample spans about 19,000 distinct CDR3 sequences, around a tenth being singletons. These receptors have no identified antigens. Time point of the sample: sample taken at primary tumor resection. The material was lung tumor tissue, obtained at surgery. All receptors come from a female donor with early-stage non-small cell lung cancer.

This clonotype occurred a few times. Because the library targeted alpha chains, this beta chain is an off-target read whose size means little. CDR3: CASSKAQRGGNGDEQFF. The CDR3 nucleotides read TGTGCCAGCAGCAAAGCCCAGCGGGGGGGTAACGGAGATGAGCAGTTCTTC. This sequence joins TRBV21-1 and TRBJ2-1; TRBD2 is the table's D call, not checked against the DNA. TRBV21-1 is a known pseudogene. The length of the CDR3 is 17 residues.

Worth noting for this clonotype: Because the library targeted alpha chains, this beta chain is an off-target read whose size means little. The rearrangement joins TRBV19 to TRBJ2-2; D gene uncertain. The CDR3 runs to 15 residues. V was clipped by 3 bases and J by 4 bases, with 12 bases between them. Per germline, CDR1 LNHDA and CDR2 SQIVND (reference sequence). The CDR3 region is CASSMGLPSTGELFF. The CDR3, as DNA: TGTGCCAGTAGTATGGGTCTACCCAGCACCGGGGAGCTGTTTTTT.

For this clonotype: Little can be read into the size of this beta chain, an off-target read in a library designed for alpha chains. In DNA, the CDR3 is TGTGCCAGCCTCTCGCCATTTTGGGGCTACACCTTC. As protein: CASLSPFWGYTF. This sequence joins TRBV19 and TRBJ1-2; D uncertain. This CDR3 is built from 12 residues. Germline V lookup: CDR1 LNHDA, CDR2 SQIVND (reference sequence). Trimming removed 9 bases from V and 8 bases from J, with 16 bases in between.

This clonotype was recorded at least ten times. Since the library was made to target alpha chains, this beta chain is a stray read and its abundance is not meaningful. The gene calls are TRBV4-3 and TRBJ2-5; 9 bases map to TRBD2. The V gene's germline CDR1 is LGHNA and CDR2 YSLEER. Unmatched junction bases numbered 7, after V lost 0 bases and J lost 5 bases. The CDR3 has 16 residues. The CDR3: CASSQERAGGLETQYF. CDR3 in DNA: TGCGCCAGCAGCCAAGAGCGAGCGGGGGGCCTGGAGACCCAGTACTTC.

In its sample, this clonotype was seen many times. Since it is a stray read in a library aimed at alpha chains, this beta chain has a size that is not meaningful. The V and J genes are TRBV12-3 or TRBV12-4 and TRBJ1-5; 7 bases line up with TRBD1. This CDR3 has 14 amino acids. V shed 6 bases, J shed 6 bases, and the junction held 8 bases outside the gene matches. The CDR3 DNA is TGTGCCAGCAGAGACAGGGAGGATGGTCAGCCCCAGCATTTT. Translation: CASRDREDGQPQHF.

In the case of this clonotype: A much bigger clone sits one base away, suggesting this may be a read error. The library was built for alpha chains, so this beta chain is an off-target read and its size means little. This chain uses TRBV2 with TRBJ2-7; no definite D call. Germline V gives CDR1 SNHLY, CDR2 FYNNEI. The CDR3 extends over 11 amino acids. For the CDR3, the DNA is TGTGCCAGCAGTGAAGAATACGAGGAGTACTTC. Its translation is CASSEEYEEYF.

This clonotype was detected many times. A library made for alpha chains picked up this beta chain off target, so its size means little. The chain combines TRBV29-1 with TRBJ1-3; TRBD1 matches 9 bases. Germline-derived CDR1 and CDR2 are SQVTM and ANQGSEA. V trimming: 3 bases; J trimming: 4 bases; junction bases outside the gene matches: 13. The CDR3 has 17 residues. CDR3 residues: CSVDRPDRGGEGNTIYF. The CDR3 bases are TGCAGCGTTGATCGACCCGACAGGGGGGGTGAAGGAAACACCATATATTTT.